This paragraph reports one T cell receptor beta chain. What it recognizes is unknown. One entry per CDR3 protein, called by TCRdb with MiXCR from the 5' RACE reads. Found here are approximately 550,000 distinct CDR3 sequences, 20% to 25% of them singletons; the top ten hold approximately 0.48%. These data originate in a study of identical twins. Study observations and caveats: Sharing of beta out-of-frame sequences by twins showed a weaker excess. Within cord blood, abundant beta clonotypes carried fewer insertions, but memory repertoires showed no such trend.

J gave up 2 bases and V 5 bases, and 8 bases lay outside the gene matches. The CDR3 loop spans 16 amino acids. Germline-derived CDR1 and CDR2 are SGHVS and FQNEAQ. Donors were all healthy Caucasians. These same data were also listed under a study on yellow fever vaccine responses in identical twins.

The chain combines TRBV7-8 with TRBJ2-7; 11 bases are shared with TRBD2. The source is a woman under 30 in good health. Sequenced sample: CD4+ T cells sorted from blood. CDR3 sequence reads: CASSLRLAGMAYEQYF. The DNA of the CDR3 is TGTGCCAGCAGCCTGAGACTAGCGGGAATGGCCTACGAGCAGTACTTC.